This T cell receptor (beta chain) was profiled in a study of vaccination and CD4 T cells after COVID-19. As to treatment: roughly 11-day PBMC culture with coronavirus spike peptide pools or control peptides (ViraFEST assay). Sequencing of the DNA from cultured CD4+ T cells was carried out with the Oncomine TCR Beta short-read assay. In TCRdb, the PCR reads were re-called with MiXCR into one record per CDR3 protein. This table has some 10,000 distinct CDR3 sequences, approximately 60% appearing once. Concerning this clonotype itself: Its specificity is unknown.

The receptor was isolated from a human donor who had recovered from COVID-19. Input material: CD4+ T cells from blood, cultured in vitro.

Written as DNA, the CDR3 is TGCGCCAGCAGACAAACCGGGAAGCGGGAGGTCCATGAGCAGTTCTTC. It is translated as CASRQTGKREVHEQFF. This sequence joins TRBV4-1 and TRBJ2-1, with TRBD2 matching 9 bases. This CDR3 is 16 amino acids long. Per germline, CDR1 MGHRA and CDR2 YSYEKL. V was clipped by 6 bases and J by 8 bases; unmatched bases: 14.